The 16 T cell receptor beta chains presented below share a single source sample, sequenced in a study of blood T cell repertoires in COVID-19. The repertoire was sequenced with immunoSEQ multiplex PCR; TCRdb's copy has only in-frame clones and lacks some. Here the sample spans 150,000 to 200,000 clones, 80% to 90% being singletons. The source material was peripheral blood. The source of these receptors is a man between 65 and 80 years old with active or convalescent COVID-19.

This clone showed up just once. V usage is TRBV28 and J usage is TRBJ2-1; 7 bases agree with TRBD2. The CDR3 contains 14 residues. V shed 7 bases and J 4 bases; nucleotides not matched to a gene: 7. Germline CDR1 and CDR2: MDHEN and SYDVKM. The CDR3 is CASTVSGLYNEQFF. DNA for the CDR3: TGTGCCAGCACGGTTAGCGGGCTTTACAATGAGCAGTTCTTC.

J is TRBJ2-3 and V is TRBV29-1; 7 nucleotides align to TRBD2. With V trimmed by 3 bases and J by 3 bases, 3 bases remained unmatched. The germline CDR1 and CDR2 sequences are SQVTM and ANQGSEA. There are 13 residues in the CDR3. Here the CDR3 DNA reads TGCAGCGTTGATCGGACTAGGACAGATACGCAGTATTTT. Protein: CSVDRTRTDTQYF.

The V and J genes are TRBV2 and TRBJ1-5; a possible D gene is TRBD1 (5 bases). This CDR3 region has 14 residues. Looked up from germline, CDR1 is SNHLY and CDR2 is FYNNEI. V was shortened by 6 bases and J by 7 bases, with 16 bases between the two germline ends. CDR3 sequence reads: CASRERGAGQPQHF. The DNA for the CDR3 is TGTGCCAGCAGGGAACGAGGGGCGGGACAGCCCCAGCATTTT.

The CDR3, as DNA: TGTGCCAGCAGTGGGTTCCCTCAGGGGGCATCCTACGAGCAGTACTTC. Protein: CASSGFPQGASYEQYF. The J gene is TRBJ2-7, the V gene TRBV2; 8 positions match TRBD1. The CDR3 contains 16 residues. V shed 4 bases, J shed 1 base, and the junction held 9 bases outside the gene matches. The germline CDR1 and CDR2 sequences are SNHLY and FYNNEI.

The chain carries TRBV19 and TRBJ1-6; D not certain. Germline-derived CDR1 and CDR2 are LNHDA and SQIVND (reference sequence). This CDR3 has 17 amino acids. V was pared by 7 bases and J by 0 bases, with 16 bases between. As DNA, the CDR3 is TGTGCCAGTACCCCGTCAGGTGTGCGCTCCTATAATTCACCCCTCCACTTT. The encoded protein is CASTPSGVRSYNSPLHF.

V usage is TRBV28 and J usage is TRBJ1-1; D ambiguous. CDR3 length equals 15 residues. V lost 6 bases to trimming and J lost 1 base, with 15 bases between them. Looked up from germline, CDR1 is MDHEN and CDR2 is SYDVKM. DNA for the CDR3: TGTGCCAGCAGGGGCTCTTTCCTCCCGAACACTGAAGCTTTCTTT. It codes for CASRGSFLPNTEAFF.

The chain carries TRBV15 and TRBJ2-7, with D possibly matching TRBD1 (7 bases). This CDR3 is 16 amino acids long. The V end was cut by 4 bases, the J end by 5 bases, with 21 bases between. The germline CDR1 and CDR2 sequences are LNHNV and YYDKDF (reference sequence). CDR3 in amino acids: CATSIVAAGGSHEQYF. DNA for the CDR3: TGTGCCACCAGCATCGTAGCGGCAGGGGGTAGCCACGAGCAGTACTTC. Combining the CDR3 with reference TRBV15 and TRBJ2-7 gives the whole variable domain DAMVIQNPRYQVTQFGKPVTLSCSQTLNHNVMYWYQQKSSQAPKLLFHYYDKDFNNEADTPDNFQSRRPNTSFCFLDIRSPGLGDTAMYLCATSIVAAGGSHEQYFGPGTRLTVT.

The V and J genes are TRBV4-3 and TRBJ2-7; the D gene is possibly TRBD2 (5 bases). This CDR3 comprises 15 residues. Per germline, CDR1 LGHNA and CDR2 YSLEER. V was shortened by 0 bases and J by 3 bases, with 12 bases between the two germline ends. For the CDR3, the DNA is TGCGCCAGCAGCCAAGAGTTGGGCGGGTACTACGAGCAGTACTTC. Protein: CASSQELGGYYEQYF.

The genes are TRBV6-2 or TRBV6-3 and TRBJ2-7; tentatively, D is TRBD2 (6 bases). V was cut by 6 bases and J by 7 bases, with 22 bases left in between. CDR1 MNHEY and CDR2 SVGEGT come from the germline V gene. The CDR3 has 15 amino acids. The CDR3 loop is CASSIAGGPEGEQYF. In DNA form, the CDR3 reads TGTGCCAGCAGCATTGCCGGAGGGCCGGAAGGTGAGCAGTACTTC.

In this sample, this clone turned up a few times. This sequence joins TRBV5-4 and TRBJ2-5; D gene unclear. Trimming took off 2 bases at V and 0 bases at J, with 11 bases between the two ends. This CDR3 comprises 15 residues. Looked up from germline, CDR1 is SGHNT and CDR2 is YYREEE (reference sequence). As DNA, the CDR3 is TGTGCCAGCAGCTTACAGATATCGGACCAAGAGACCCAGTACTTC. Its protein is CASSLQISDQETQYF. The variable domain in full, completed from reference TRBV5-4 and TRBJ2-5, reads ETGVTQSPTHLIKTRGQQVTLRCSSQSGHNTVSWYQQALGQGPQFIFQYYREEENGRGNFPPRFSGLQFPNYSSELNVNALELDDSALYLCASSLQISDQETQYFGPGTRLLVL.

The CDR3, as DNA: TGTGCCAGCAGCTTATGGAGTGAGCAGTTCTTC. Amino acids: CASSLWSEQFF. The chain couples TRBV11-2 to TRBJ2-1, with D unresolved. The CDR3 loop spans 11 amino acids. V lost 2 bases to trimming and J lost 9 bases, with 5 bases between them. The germline V gene encodes CDR1 SGHAT and CDR2 FQNNGV. The full variable domain, its missing parts supplied by reference TRBV11-2 and TRBJ2-1, is EAGVAQSPRYKIIEKRQSVAFWCNPISGHATLYWYQQILGQGPKLLIQFQNNGVVDDSQLPKDRFSAERLKGVDSTLKIQPAKLEDSAVYLCASSLWSEQFFGPGTRLTVL.

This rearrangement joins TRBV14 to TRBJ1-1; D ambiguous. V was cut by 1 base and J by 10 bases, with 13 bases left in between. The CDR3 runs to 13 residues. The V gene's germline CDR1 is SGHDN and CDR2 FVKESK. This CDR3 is CASSQGGGSGAFF. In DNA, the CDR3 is TGTGCCAGCAGCCAAGGGGGAGGTTCTGGAGCTTTCTTT.

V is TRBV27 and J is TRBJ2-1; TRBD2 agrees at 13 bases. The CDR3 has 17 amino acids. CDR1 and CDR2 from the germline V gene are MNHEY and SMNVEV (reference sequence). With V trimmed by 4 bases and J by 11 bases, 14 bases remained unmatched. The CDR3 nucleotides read TGTGCCAGCAGTTGGACGTCCCCTATACTAGCGGGAGGGAAGCAGTTCTTC. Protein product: CASSWTSPILAGGKQFF.

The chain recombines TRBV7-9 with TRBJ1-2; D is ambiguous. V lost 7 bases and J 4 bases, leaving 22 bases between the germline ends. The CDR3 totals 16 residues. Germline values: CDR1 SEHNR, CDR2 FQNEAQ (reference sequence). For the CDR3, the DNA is TGTGCCAGCACCCCCAAGGATGTGGGCCTAAGCTATGGCTACACCTTC. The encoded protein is CASTPKDVGLSYGYTF.

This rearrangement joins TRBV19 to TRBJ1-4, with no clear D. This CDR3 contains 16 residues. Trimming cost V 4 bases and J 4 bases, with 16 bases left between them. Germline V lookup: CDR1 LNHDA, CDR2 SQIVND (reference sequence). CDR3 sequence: CASSRSAGMDNEKLFF. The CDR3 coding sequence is TGTGCCAGTAGTAGGTCGGCAGGAATGGATAATGAAAAACTGTTTTTT.

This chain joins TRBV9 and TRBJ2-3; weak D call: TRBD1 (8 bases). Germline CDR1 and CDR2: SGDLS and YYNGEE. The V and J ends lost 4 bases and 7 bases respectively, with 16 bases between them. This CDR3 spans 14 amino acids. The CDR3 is CASSSTGEGNTQYF. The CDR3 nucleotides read TGTGCCAGCAGCTCGACAGGGGAGGGGAATACGCAGTATTTT.